This TCR beta chain was documented in a study of CD8+ T cells in alopecia areata. This clone was detected only a few times. Isolation of CD4+ and CD8+ T cells from PBMCs was achieved by sorting. Extracted from the samples, RNA was reverse transcribed into cDNA to serve as the sequencing template. Sequenced by immunoSEQ multiplex PCR; TCRdb stores in-frame clones only, minus some. Among 150,000 or so clones listed, over 45% were seen once. The receptor's source is a human donor with alopecia areata. The source material was CD4+ T cells sorted from blood.

CDR3 protein: CASRLAGARQTQYF. CDR3 sequence (DNA): TGTGCCAGCAGATTAGCGGGAGCTAGGCAGACCCAGTACTTC. This chain connects TRBV28 to TRBJ2-5; 9 nucleotides line up with TRBD2. J gave up 6 bases and V 6 bases, and 8 bases lay outside the gene matches. The CDR3 is 14 amino acids. CDR1 and CDR2 (germline): MDHEN, SYDVKM.